This T cell receptor beta chain is drawn from a study of OX40 agonist ivuxolimab in advanced cancers. Study in general: Ivuxolimab is a fully human IgG2 antibody that activates OX40 (CD134). Averaging about 60 years in age, with a range of 23 to 79, the cohort was 65% to 90% male.

V was shortened by 6 bases and J by 4 bases, with 12 bases between the two germline ends. CDR1 is MDHEN and CDR2 is SYDVKM in the germline V gene. The CDR3 spans 13 residues. The data were produced by immunoSEQ multiplex PCR, yet TCRdb's version contains in-frame clones alone and is incomplete. The sample holds about 15,000 clones, around 93% seen once. The study sampled blood at baseline, cycle 4 day 1, and cycle 7 day 1. The sequenced sample was CD4+ or CD8+ T cells sorted from blood, obtained in a trial of the OX40 agonist ivuxolimab. V gene TRBV28 combines with J gene TRBJ1-1; possibly TRBD1 for D (5 bases). The receptor was isolated from an adult with an advanced solid tumor such as melanoma, head and neck, liver or kidney cancer. As DNA, the CDR3 is TGTGCCAGCAGCCCAGGGAGGGCCACTGAAGCTTTCTTT. It translates to CASSPGRATEAFF.